The next 26 T cell receptor beta chains were all read from a single sample in a study of cytomegalovirus exposure and HLA in healthy donors. Primers for the PCR totalled 60 Vbeta and 13 Jbeta. Method: immunoSEQ multiplex PCR; TCRdb's copy keeps in-frame clones and lacks some. The sample records 150,000 to 200,000 clones, 84% being singletons. The sequencing input was PBMCs. These receptors were collected from a woman between 50 and 59 years old in good health and CMV-seropositive.

The chain has TRBV23-1 and TRBJ1-2; a possible D gene is TRBD1 (6 bases). TRBV23-1 is given ORF status, its function remaining uncertain. This CDR3 is built from 17 residues. Trimming removed 0 bases from V and 8 bases from J, with 22 bases in between. CDR3 DNA: TGCGCCAGCAGTCAATCGATAGGGGAATGGTTTAGGGGGGGCTACACCTTC. This gives the protein CASSQSIGEWFRGGYTF.

The J gene is TRBJ1-2, the V gene TRBV5-4; TRBD1 matches at 10 bases. The CDR3 totals 13 residues. Germline V gene sequence: CDR1 SGHNT, CDR2 YYREEE (reference sequence). Trimming removed 4 bases from V and 6 bases from J; junction bases left unmatched: 3. CDR3 nucleotide sequence: TGTGCCAGCAGCCCTGGGACAGGGGATGGCTACACCTTC. It encodes CASSPGTGDGYTF.

Of note for this clone: This same CDR3 is encoded by further DNA sequences in the sample. CDR3 amino acids: CASSARQGMNTEAFF. DNA for the CDR3: TGTGCCAGCAGCGCCCGACAGGGGATGAACACTGAAGCTTTCTTT. This chain links TRBV7-9 with TRBJ1-1; 8 bases match TRBD1. J gave up 0 bases and V 5 bases, and 5 bases lay outside the gene matches. CDR3 length: 15 amino acids. Germline CDR1 and CDR2: SEHNR and FQNEAQ (reference sequence). Supplemented by reference TRBV7-9 and TRBJ1-1, the full variable domain reads DTGVSQNPRHKITKRGQNVTFRCDPISEHNRLYWYRQTLGQGPEFLTYFQNEAQLEKSRLLSDRFSAERPKGSFSTLEIQRTEQGDSAMYLCASSARQGMNTEAFFGQGTRLTVV.

This clone appeared a single time. The rearrangement uses TRBV11-2 and TRBJ1-1; the match to TRBD1 covers 7 bases. The germline CDR1 and CDR2 sequences are SGHAT and FQNNGV. The CDR3 has 16 residues. V gave up 6 bases and J gave up 3 bases; unmatched junction bases: 13. The CDR3: CASSPRQGTRDTEAFF. In DNA, the CDR3 is TGTGCCAGCAGTCCGAGACAGGGAACACGAGACACTGAAGCTTTCTTT.

DNA of the CDR3: TGTGCCAGCAGTGCGCGGGGTAACTCCTACGAGCAGTACTTC. Translated: CASSARGNSYEQYF. V gene TRBV2 combines with J gene TRBJ2-7, with a weak D call TRBD2 (6 bases). Germline-derived CDR1 and CDR2 are SNHLY and FYNNEI. The CDR3 contains 14 residues. Deletions cut 4 bases from V and 0 bases from J, with 10 bases between.

The chain combines TRBV25-1 with TRBJ1-6; D remains ambiguous. The germline CDR1 and CDR2 sequences are MGHDK and SYGVNS. V was shortened by 6 bases and J by 8 bases, with 11 bases between the two germline ends. This CDR3 contains 13 residues. This CDR3 is CASRGRVYSPLHF. Written as DNA, the CDR3 is TGTGCCAGCAGAGGGAGAGTTTATTCACCCCTCCACTTT. Based on the CDR3 plus reference TRBV25-1 and TRBJ1-6, the full variable domain is EADIYQTPRYLVIGTGKKITLECSQTMGHDKMYWYQQDPGMELHLIHYSYGVNSTEKGDLSSESTVSRIRTEHFPLTLESARPSHTSQYLCASRGRVYSPLHFGNGTRLTVT.

The chain is built from TRBV19 and TRBJ1-4; 11 bases match TRBD1. Germline V CDR1 and CDR2: LNHDA, SQIVND (reference sequence). This CDR3 has 15 residues. With V trimmed by 2 bases and J by 8 bases, 4 bases remained unmatched. DNA of the CDR3: TGTGCCAGTAGTATACCGGGACAGGGGGGAGAAAAACTGTTTTTT. It yields the protein CASSIPGQGGEKLFF.

The V call is TRBV6-1, the J call TRBJ1-1, with D possibly TRBD1 on 5 matching bases. Germline CDR1 reads MNHNS; CDR2 reads SASEGT. Trimming removed 4 bases at V and 2 bases at J, with 11 bases between. The CDR3 totals 14 residues. In nucleotides, the CDR3 is TGTGCCAGCAGTGTGGCAGGGCCAAACACTGAAGCTTTCTTT. This sequence encodes CASSVAGPNTEAFF.

The chain has TRBV11-3 and TRBJ2-5; D ambiguous. TRBJ2-7 matches the DNA end more closely, so the J call is doubtful. Germline loops: CDR1 SGHNT, CDR2 YENEEA. The CDR3 sequence is 13 residues long. CDR3: CASSFYPPHEQYF. DNA of the CDR3: TGTGCCAGCAGCTTCTACCCCCCCCACGAGCAGTACTTC.

This rearrangement joins TRBV9 to TRBJ1-2; maybe TRBD1 (5 bases). Trimming cost V 4 bases and J 3 bases, with 13 bases left between them. The CDR3 sequence is 14 residues long. Germline CDR1 is SGDLS and CDR2 is YYNGEE. The CDR3 loop is CASSPGGEYYGYTF. Here the CDR3 DNA reads TGTGCCAGCAGCCCGGGGGGGGAATACTATGGCTACACCTTC.

The chain combines TRBV2 with TRBJ1-4; no firm D call. In germline, CDR1 is SNHLY, CDR2 FYNNEI. V gave up 8 bases and J gave up 5 bases, with 6 bases separating them. CDR3 length: 11 amino acids. In nucleotides, the CDR3 is TGTGCCAGCGACATGAATGAAAAACTGTTTTTT. Translated: CASDMNEKLFF.

V and J are TRBV9 and TRBJ2-7; 9 positions match TRBD1. The germline CDR1 and CDR2 sequences are SGDLS and YYNGEE. After removal of 3 bases from V and 0 bases from J, the junction contained 4 bases not matched to a gene. This CDR3 region has 15 residues. CDR3 region: CASSGQGVSSYEQYF. The CDR3 DNA reads TGTGCCAGCAGCGGACAGGGGGTGAGCTCCTACGAGCAGTACTTC. Based on the CDR3 plus reference TRBV9 and TRBJ2-7, the full variable domain is DSGVTQTPKHLITATGQRVTLRCSPRSGDLSVYWYQQSLDQGLQFLIQYYNGEERAKGNILERFSAQQFPDLHSELNLSSLELGDSALYFCASSGQGVSSYEQYFGPGTRLTVT.

The sample holds a few counts of this clone. The chain links TRBV6-5 to TRBJ1-3; D not resolved. Germline CDR1 is MNHEY and CDR2 is SVGAGI. The CDR3 length is 13 residues. V gave up 4 bases and J gave up 0 bases, with 4 bases separating them. CDR3 nucleotides: TGTGCCAGCAGTTTCCTCTCTGGAAACACCATATATTTT. This sequence encodes CASSFLSGNTIYF.

This clone was seen once. This chain uses TRBV28 with TRBJ1-1; a possible D gene is TRBD1 (5 bases). This CDR3 is built from 12 residues. The V gene's germline CDR1 is MDHEN and CDR2 SYDVKM. V shed 7 bases and J shed 8 bases, with 14 bases lying between them. The CDR3 nucleotides read TGTGCCAGCATGTTAGGGGAGGGGGAAGCTTTCTTT. It yields the protein CASMLGEGEAFF. The full variable domain, rest sourced from reference TRBV28 and TRBJ1-1, is DVKVTQSSRYLVKRTGEKVFLECVQDMDHENMFWYRQDPGLGLRLIYFSYDVKMKEKGDIPEGYSVSREKKERFSLILESASTNQTSMYLCASMLGEGEAFFGQGTRLTVV.

This chain connects TRBV28 to TRBJ1-1; unclear D gene. The CDR3 totals 16 residues. V lost 5 bases and J 1 base, leaving 17 bases between the germline ends. From germline, CDR1 is MDHEN and CDR2 SYDVKM. As DNA, the CDR3 is TGTGCCAGCAGTCCGCGTACAGTGAAACGGAACACTGAAGCTTTCTTT. It translates to CASSPRTVKRNTEAFF.

This clone was seen only once. The chain has TRBV14 and TRBJ2-3, with TRBD1 identical over 7 bases. The V and J ends lost 6 bases and 4 bases, in that order; junction bases with no gene match: 4. The CDR3 is made up of 13 amino acids. Germline V gene data show CDR1 as SGHDN and CDR2 as FVKESK. The CDR3 sequence: CASSRQGSDTQYF. The CDR3 nucleotides read TGTGCCAGCAGTCGACAGGGCTCAGATACGCAGTATTTT.

This chain links TRBV5-1 with TRBJ1-3; TRBD1 matches 8 bases. The CDR3 contains 16 residues. The V gene end was trimmed by 4 bases and the J gene end by 4 bases; junction bases not matched to a gene: 10. Germline CDR1 is SGHRS and CDR2 is YFSETQ. CDR3 protein: CASSRGTGPTGNTIYF. The CDR3, as DNA: TGCGCCAGCAGCAGGGGGACAGGACCTACGGGAAACACCATATATTTT.

This rearrangement joins TRBV4-3 to TRBJ2-3; TRBD2 agrees at 12 bases. This CDR3 contains 18 residues. Germline V gives CDR1 LGHNA, CDR2 YSLEER. After removal of 2 bases from V and 1 base from J, the junction contained 7 bases not matched to a gene. The CDR3 DNA follows: TGCGCCAGCAGCCAAACCCTAGCGGGGGGGCCCCGCACAGATACGCAGTATTTT. Protein sequence: CASSQTLAGGPRTDTQYF.

The genes are TRBV5-4 and TRBJ2-5; 8 bases match TRBD1. This CDR3 contains 17 residues. V lost 4 bases and J lost 4; bases outside the gene matches: 15. Germline loops: CDR1 SGHNT, CDR2 YYREEE (reference sequence). CDR3 region: CASSPHTWTGSTETQYF. CDR3 nucleotide sequence: TGTGCCAGCAGCCCTCACACTTGGACAGGGTCTACAGAGACCCAGTACTTC.

The chain recombines TRBV2 with TRBJ2-3, with D possibly TRBD1 on 6 matching bases. Germline CDR1 and CDR2: SNHLY and FYNNEI. The V and J ends lost 4 bases and 9 bases respectively, with 11 bases between them. This CDR3 region has 12 residues. DNA of the CDR3: TGTGCCAGCAGTGTAGGGGACAACACGCAGTATTTT. Its protein is CASSVGDNTQYF.

The chain recombines TRBV21-1 with TRBJ2-5; whether TRBD1, the table's D call, matches the DNA was not checked. The J call could be wrong; TRBJ2-7 is a better fit for the DNA end. TRBV21-1 is labeled a pseudogene. The CDR3 length is 13 residues. CDR3 amino acids: CASSAPGGHEQYF. In DNA form, the CDR3 reads TGTGCCAGCAGCGCCCCAGGGGGCCACGAGCAGTACTTC.

J is TRBJ2-7 and V is TRBV27; 8 positions agree with TRBD2. The junction had 8 bases not matched to a gene; V was cut back by 2 bases and J by 5 bases. This CDR3 contains 15 residues. CDR1 is MNHEY, CDR2 SMNVEV, per germline (reference sequence). CDR3 in amino acids: CASSLGPGGRNEQYF. The DNA of the CDR3 is TGTGCCAGCAGTTTAGGCCCGGGGGGGCGGAACGAGCAGTACTTC.

The J gene is TRBJ2-1, the V gene TRBV10-3, with 9 nucleotides matching TRBD1. CDR3 length equals 14 residues. V dropped 4 bases and J dropped 5; count of bases not matched to a gene: 3. Germline V gene data show CDR1 as ENHRY and CDR2 as SYGVKD. Here the CDR3 DNA reads TGTGCCATCAGTGGACAGGGGGGGCACAATGAGCAGTTCTTC. Translation gives CAISGQGGHNEQFF.

The chain combines TRBV5-6 with TRBJ2-7, with D tentatively TRBD1 (6 bases). V dropped 5 bases and J dropped 2 bases, with 11 bases sitting between them. Looked up from germline, CDR1 is SGHDT and CDR2 is YYEEEE. CDR3 length: 13 residues. CDR3 loop: CASSFGQPYEQYF. In nucleotides, the CDR3 is TGTGCCAGCAGTTTTGGACAGCCCTACGAGCAGTACTTC.

The V gene is TRBV4-1, the J gene TRBJ2-2, with TRBD2 identical over 12 bases. The junction had 13 bases not matched to a gene; V was cut back by 3 bases and J by 5 bases. Germline V gives CDR1 MGHRA, CDR2 YSYEKL. This CDR3 has 19 amino acids. The CDR3 nucleotides are TGCGCCAGCAGCCACCCCATGGGGGCTAGCGGGGGGGCAACCGGGGAGCTGTTTTTT. Its translation: CASSHPMGASGGATGELFF.

The J gene is TRBJ2-3, the V gene TRBV18; 10 bases line up with TRBD2. There are 16 residues in the CDR3. With 6 bases clipped from V and 2 bases from J, the junction kept 8 bases outside the gene matches. From germline, CDR1 is KGHSH and CDR2 LQKENI. CDR3 protein: CASSQISGGLTDTQYF. The CDR3 region has the DNA TGTGCCAGCTCGCAGATTAGCGGGGGGCTCACAGATACGCAGTATTTT.